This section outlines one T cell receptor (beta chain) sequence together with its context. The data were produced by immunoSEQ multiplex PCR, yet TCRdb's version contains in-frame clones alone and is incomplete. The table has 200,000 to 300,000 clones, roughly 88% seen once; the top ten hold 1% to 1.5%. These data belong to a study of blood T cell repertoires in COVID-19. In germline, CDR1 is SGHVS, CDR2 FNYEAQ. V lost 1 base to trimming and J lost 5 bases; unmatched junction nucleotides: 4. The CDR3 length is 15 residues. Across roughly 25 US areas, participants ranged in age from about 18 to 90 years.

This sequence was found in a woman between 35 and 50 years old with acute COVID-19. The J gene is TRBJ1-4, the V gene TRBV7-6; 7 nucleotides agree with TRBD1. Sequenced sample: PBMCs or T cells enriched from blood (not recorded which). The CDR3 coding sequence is TGTGCCAGCAGCTTAGACAGGGGATCGAATGAAAAACTGTTTTTT. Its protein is CASSLDRGSNEKLFF.